This is a list of T cell receptor beta chains from one sample in a study of blood T cell repertoires in COVID-19. Some clones are missing from TCRdb's copy, which holds only in-frame ones; the method was immunoSEQ multiplex PCR. The profile shows some 72,000 clones, roughly 90% of them singletons. Material for sequencing was peripheral blood. The receptors stem from a man over 45 with active COVID-19. The CDR3 runs from the conserved cysteine through the conserved F or W. Fields, in order: V gene, J gene, CDR3 protein.

V gene: TRBV18
J gene: TRBJ2-7
CDR3 protein: CASSPPSVPYEQYF

V gene: TRBV7-2
J gene: TRBJ2-6
CDR3 protein: CASSLGRYQTGGANVLTF

V gene: TRBV5-1
J gene: TRBJ2-7
CDR3 protein: CASSSGGYEQYF

V gene: TRBV6-6
J gene: TRBJ2-6
CDR3 protein: CASSPLRRKVTSGANVLTF

V gene: TRBV5-5
J gene: TRBJ1-1
CDR3 protein: CASTERGGLPEAFF

V gene: TRBV27
J gene: TRBJ1-6
CDR3 protein: CASSWGANNSPLHF

V gene: TRBV21-1
J gene: TRBJ2-1
CDR3 protein: CASSKVGGRSGRPGDEQFF

V gene: TRBV6-6
J gene: TRBJ2-7
CDR3 protein: CASSYKQTGGGEQYF

V gene: TRBV5-1
J gene: TRBJ1-2
CDR3 protein: CASSLGGAGSGYTF

V gene: TRBV19
J gene: TRBJ2-6
CDR3 protein: CASSISPGFGANVLTF

V gene: TRBV6-5
J gene: TRBJ2-2
CDR3 protein: CASSRSGEGGELFF

V gene: TRBV24-1
J gene: TRBJ2-2
CDR3 protein: CAVRDSGTGELFF

V gene: TRBV15
J gene: TRBJ2-2
CDR3 protein: CATSSWGLAVNTGELFF